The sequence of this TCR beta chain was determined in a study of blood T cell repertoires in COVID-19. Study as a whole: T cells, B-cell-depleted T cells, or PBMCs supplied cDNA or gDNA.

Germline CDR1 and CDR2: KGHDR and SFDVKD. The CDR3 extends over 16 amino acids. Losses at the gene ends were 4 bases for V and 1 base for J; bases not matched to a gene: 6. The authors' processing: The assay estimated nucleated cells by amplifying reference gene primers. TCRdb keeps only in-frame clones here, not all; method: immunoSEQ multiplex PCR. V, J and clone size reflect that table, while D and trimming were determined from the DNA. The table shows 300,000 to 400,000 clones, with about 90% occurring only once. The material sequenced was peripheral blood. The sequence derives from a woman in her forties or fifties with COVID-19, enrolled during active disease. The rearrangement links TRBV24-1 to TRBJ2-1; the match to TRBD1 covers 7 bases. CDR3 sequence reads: CATSEARQGSYNEQFF. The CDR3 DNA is TGTGCCACCAGTGAAGCCCGACAGGGTTCCTACAATGAGCAGTTCTTC.